This T cell receptor beta chain was documented in a study of beta chain features in type 1 diabetes. Overall study findings and caveats: A possible short-template PCR bias applies equally to patients and controls.

This clone was seen only once. Its antigen is unidentified. What was sequenced were expressed TCRB transcripts, since all of the isolated RNA had been reverse transcribed. Generated by immunoSEQ multiplex PCR, the TCRdb table keeps only in-frame clones and is missing some. The data contain about 290,000 clones, approximately 8.1% of them singletons. Averaging around 120 mL, one heparinised blood draw was given by each donor. CD4+ cells of the naive, central memory, regulatory and stem cell-like memory types were sorted via CD45RO/CCR7/CD25/CD127/CD95/CD27. V trimming: 6 bases; J trimming: 5 bases; junction bases outside the gene matches: 11. The CDR3 runs to 15 residues. CDR1 is SGHVS and CDR2 is FNYEAQ in the germline V gene.

The V gene is TRBV7-6, the J gene TRBJ2-3, with 7 nucleotides matching TRBD2. Sequencing input: central memory CD4+ T cells from blood. This TCR derives from a woman younger than 35 in good health. This CDR3 reads CASSISGQPLDTQYF. The CDR3 DNA reads TGTGCCAGCAGTATTAGCGGGCAGCCTTTAGATACGCAGTATTTT.